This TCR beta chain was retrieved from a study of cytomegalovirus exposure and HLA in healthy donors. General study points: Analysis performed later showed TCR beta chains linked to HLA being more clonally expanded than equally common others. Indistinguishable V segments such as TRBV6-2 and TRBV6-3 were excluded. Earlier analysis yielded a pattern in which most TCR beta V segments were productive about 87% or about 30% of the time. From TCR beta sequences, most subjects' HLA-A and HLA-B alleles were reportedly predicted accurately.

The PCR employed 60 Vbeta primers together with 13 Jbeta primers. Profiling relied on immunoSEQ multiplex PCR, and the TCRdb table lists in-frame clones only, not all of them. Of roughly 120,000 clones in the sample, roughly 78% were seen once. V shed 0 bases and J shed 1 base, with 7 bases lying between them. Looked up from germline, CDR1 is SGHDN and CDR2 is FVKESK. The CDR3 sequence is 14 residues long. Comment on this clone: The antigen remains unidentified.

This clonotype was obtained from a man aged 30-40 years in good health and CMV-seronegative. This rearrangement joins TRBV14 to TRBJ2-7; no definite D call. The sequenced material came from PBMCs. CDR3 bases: TGTGCCAGCAGCCAAGACGTAGAATCCTACGAGCAGTACTTC. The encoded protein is CASSQDVESYEQYF.